This entry describes one T cell receptor (beta chain). The germline gives CDR1 SGHRS, CDR2 YFSETQ. The CDR3 is 15 residues long. Trimming stripped 0 bases from V and 1 base from J, with 9 bases between. The sample originates from a study of blood T cell repertoires in COVID-19. On the study more broadly: Specimens from acute and convalescent COVID-19 originated in the United States, Italy and Spain. PBMCs, B-cell-depleted T cells, or T cells were the source of the cDNA or gDNA that made up the material.

Methods used by the authors: Estimation of nucleated cell counts was performed using reference gene primer amplification. Sequenced by immunoSEQ multiplex PCR; TCRdb stores in-frame clones only, minus some. The V and J calls and clone size were taken over from that table, and D and trimming were inferred from the DNA. This sample has roughly 73,000 clones, with approximately 90% found just once. The chain combines TRBV5-1 with TRBJ2-3; D possibly corresponds to TRBD1 (5 bases). The sequenced material came from peripheral blood. This receptor was identified in a man aged 65 to 79 with active or convalescent COVID-19. CDR3 sequence (DNA): TGCGCCAGCAGCTTGGTACAGGTGGGCACAGATACGCAGTATTTT. This encodes CASSLVQVGTDTQYF. The full variable domain, completed using reference TRBV5-1 and TRBJ2-3, is KAGVTQTPRYLIKTRGQQVTLSCSPISGHRSVSWYQQTPGQGLQFLFEYFSETQRNKGNFPGRFSGRQFSNSRSEMNVSTLELGDSALYLCASSLVQVGTDTQYFGPGTRLTVL.